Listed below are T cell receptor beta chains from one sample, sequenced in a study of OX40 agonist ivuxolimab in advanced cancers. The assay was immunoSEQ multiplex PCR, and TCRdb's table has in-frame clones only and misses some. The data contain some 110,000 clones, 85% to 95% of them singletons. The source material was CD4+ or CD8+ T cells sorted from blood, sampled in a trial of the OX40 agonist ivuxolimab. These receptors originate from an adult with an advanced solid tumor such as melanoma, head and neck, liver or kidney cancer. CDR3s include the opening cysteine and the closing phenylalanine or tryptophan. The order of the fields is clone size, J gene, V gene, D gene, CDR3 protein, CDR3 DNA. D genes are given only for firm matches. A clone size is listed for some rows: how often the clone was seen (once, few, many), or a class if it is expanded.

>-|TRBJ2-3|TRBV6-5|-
CASSWDQTDTQYF
TGTGCCAGCAGCTGGGACCAAACAGATACGCAGTATTTT
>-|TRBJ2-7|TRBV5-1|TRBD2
CASSLRAGGLGMPYEQYF
TGCGCCAGCAGCTTACGAGCGGGAGGGCTCGGGATGCCCTACGAGCAGTACTTC
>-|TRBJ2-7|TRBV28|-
CASSSRRNYEQYF
TGTGCCAGCAGCTCGAGGAGGAACTACGAGCAGTACTTC
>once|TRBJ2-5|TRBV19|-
CASSIRGTGSQETQYF
TGTGCCAGTAGTATTCGAGGGACCGGGAGCCAAGAGACCCAGTACTTC
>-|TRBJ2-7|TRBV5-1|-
CASSSGRTPYEQYF
TGCGCCAGCAGCTCGGGACGGACGCCCTACGAGCAGTACTTC
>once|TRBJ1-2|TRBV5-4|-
CASSTNYGYTF
TGTGCCAGCAGCACGAACTATGGCTACACCTTC
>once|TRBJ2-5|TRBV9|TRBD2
CARETSGQETQYF
TGTGCCAGAGAAACTAGCGGCCAAGAGACCCAGTACTTC
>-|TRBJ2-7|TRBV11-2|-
CASSMDHSYEQYF
TGTGCCAGCAGCATGGACCATTCCTACGAGCAGTACTTC
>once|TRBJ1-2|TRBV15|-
CATSRPGAGSYGYTF
TGTGCCACCAGCAGGCCGGGGGCCGGCTCTTATGGCTACACCTTC
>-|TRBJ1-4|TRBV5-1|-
CASSFTGSDNEKLFF
TGCGCCAGCAGCTTTACGGGTTCGGATAATGAAAAACTGTTTTTT
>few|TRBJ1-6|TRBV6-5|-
CASSLDYNSPLHF
TGTGCCAGCAGCTTGGACTATAATTCACCCCTCCACTTT
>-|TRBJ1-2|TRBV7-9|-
CASSPRGDYGYTF
TGTGCCAGCAGCCCCCGAGGGGACTATGGCTACACCTTC
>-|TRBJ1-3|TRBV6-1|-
CASSGENTIYF
TGTGCCAGCAGTGGGGAAAACACCATATATTTT
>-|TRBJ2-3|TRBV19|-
CASSSSGTSTDTQYF
TGTGCCAGTAGTAGCTCCGGGACAAGCACAGATACGCAGTATTTT
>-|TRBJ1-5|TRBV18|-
CASSAARDRPQHF
TGTGCCAGCTCAGCCGCCAGGGATCGGCCCCAGCATTTT
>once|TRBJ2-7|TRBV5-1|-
CASSLAGRTPYEQYF
TGCGCCAGCAGCTTGGCTGGCAGGACCCCCTACGAGCAGTACTTC
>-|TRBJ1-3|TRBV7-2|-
CASSLARGNTIYF
TGTGCCAGCAGCTTAGCGCGTGGAAACACCATATATTTT
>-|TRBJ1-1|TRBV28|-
CASSLSTGEAFF
TGTGCCAGCAGTTTGAGCACGGGTGAAGCTTTCTTT
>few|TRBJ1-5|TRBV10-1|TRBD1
CASRDSRIVLDQPQHF
TGCGCGTCCCGGGACAGCCGGATAGTGTTGGATCAGCCCCAGCATTTT
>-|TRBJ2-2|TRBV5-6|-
CASSLGRTRPGELFF
TGTGCCAGCAGCTTGGGGAGGACCCGCCCCGGGGAGCTGTTTTTT
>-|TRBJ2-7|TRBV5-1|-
CASSLEAVAYEQYF
TGCGCCAGCAGCTTGGAAGCGGTAGCGTACGAGCAGTACTTC
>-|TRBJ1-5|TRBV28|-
CASSQGYQPQHF
TGTGCCAGCAGCCAGGGGTATCAGCCCCAGCATTTT